The entry that follows covers one T cell receptor beta chain sequence. Methods used by the authors: Amplification with reference gene primers provided the estimates of nucleated cell counts. TCRdb keeps only in-frame clones here, not all; method: immunoSEQ multiplex PCR. That table gives V, J and clone size, and the DNA gave D and trimming. The repertoire has over 150,000 clones, 70% to 90% of them found once; the top ten carry under 9.5%. This entry comes from a study of blood T cell repertoires in COVID-19. Turning to the study itself: Specimens from acute and convalescent COVID-19 originated in the United States, Italy and Spain. T cells, B-cell-depleted T cells, or PBMCs supplied cDNA or gDNA.

This CDR3 has 15 amino acids. Germline V gene data show CDR1 as LNHNV and CDR2 as YYDKDF (reference sequence). V lost 8 bases to trimming and J lost 0 bases, with 14 bases between them. Sequences were obtained from peripheral blood. This sequence joins TRBV15 and TRBJ2-4; D is perhaps TRBD2 (5 bases). This receptor was taken from a man over 45 with active or convalescent COVID-19. The CDR3 sequence: CATATADLAKNIQYF. In nucleotides, the CDR3 is TGTGCCACCGCCACAGCGGACCTAGCCAAAAACATTCAGTACTTC.